There are many counts of the clone carrying this T cell receptor beta chain. This specimen belongs to a study of naive and memory T cell subsets. A UMI-containing oligonucleotide was joined by 3' ligation to the TCR cDNA template. Adult healthy volunteers gave 2.5 ml peripheral blood for whole-blood RNA. Cells were not sorted; total RNA input targeted roughly 1 to 1,100 ng. Trimming removed 1 base at V and 1 base at J, with 15 bases between. This CDR3 spans 17 amino acids. Germline V gene lookup returns CDR1 MNHNY and CDR2 SVGAGI (reference sequence). Amplification of ligated cDNA took four PCR rounds with SP2 and nested alpha and beta constant primers. TCRdb recomputed calls from the 5' RACE reads with MiXCR, one row per CDR3 protein. This table has tens of thousands of distinct CDR3 sequences, about 4.8% appearing once.

The chain links TRBV6-6 to TRBJ2-3; the D is unclear. This TCR came from a female donor in good health. CDR3 sequence reads: CASSYWQQFGGTDTQYF. CDR3 nucleotides: TGTGCCAGCAGTTACTGGCAACAGTTTGGGGGCACAGATACGCAGTATTTT.